This TCR beta chain came from a study of T cell responses to AZD1222 COVID-19 vaccine (dated by TCRdb to about 2021). About the investigation overall: A total of 233 trial participants underwent TCR sequencing, of whom 207 had received two doses of AZD1222 and around 25 had received two doses of the MenACWY control vaccine. Enrollment into the trials was organized by age into subgroups of 18-55, 56-69 and 70-plus years, and those subgroups contained roughly 150, 30 and 60 TCR-sequenced participants, respectively.

V drops 3 bases and J drops 6 bases, leaving 6 bases in between. The CDR3 goes from the cysteine to the phenylalanine over 11 residues. Only the CDR3 region is kept as DNA, spanning 33 bases read in frame from base 1. The time point label corresponds to: about 28 days (+/-7) after the second vaccine dose. Because spike-specific TCR depth and breadth did not differ between the two schedules, AZD1222 recipients who got a second dose at roughly 4 weeks were pooled with those who got a second dose at roughly 12 weeks. The vaccinee samples were drawn from two UK trials, COV001 and COV002, one of which was a single-blind randomized controlled phase 2/3 trial testing AZD1222 (ChAdOx1 nCoV-19) in healthy adults. For TCRbeta chain sequencing, PBMC samples were collected from trial participants at day 0 and at day 28 after the second dose. As for this clone: Its recognized antigen is unknown. Base qualities are missing; no much larger clone stands one base away.

The CDR3 regions of human TCRbeta chains were analyzed by immunosequencing. On the study's bioinformatics: TCRs in the repertoires were matched against a reference library of SARS-CoV-2-specific TCRs that had been generated with the MIRA antigen-specificity platform. Breadth was defined as the fraction of unique TCRs that were SARS-CoV-2-associated, and depth was defined as the fraction of total T cells that were SARS-CoV-2-associated. Each spike-specific TCR was assigned to its reactive spike region and to a CD4 or CD8 class using the MIRA data. Log10-transformed breadth and depth values were compared by one-way ANOVA with Sidak's multiple comparisons tests. TCRdb re-hosts the immuneACCESS table, in-frame sequences only. Its copies lack some clones; in the studies checked, an unresolved V gene accounts for under half of them, and the cause for the rest is not known. That table supplies the V and J calls and clone size; D and trimming were determined from the DNA. The sample table shows about 150,000 clones, and roughly 93% are seen once. The top ten clonotypes cover approximately 7% of the sample.

The study at large found these results: Conclusions about previously exposed vaccinees were limited because only 6 or 7 AZD1222 recipients were SARS-CoV-2 seropositive at baseline. The vaccine-associated CD4 TCRs covered the entire spike protein, and the dominant responses fell in regions 160-218 and 743-854. Reportedly, almost half of the unique spike-specific TCRs recognized epitopes lying outside the regions that are mutated in the B.1.351 and B.1.1.7 variants. After two AZD1222 doses, both the breadth and the depth of spike-specific TCRs were significantly higher than at day 0 and than in MenACWY recipients. Participants were mostly white British, with more females than males. The authors suggested clonal diversity may have been underestimated. No day 14 peak-response samples were available, so repertoires were characterized only after the peak T cell response. In the small 56-69-year group, the increase in depth fell short of significance, most likely because of low power.

Rearrangement joined TRBV12-3 or TRBV12-4 to TRBJ2-7, with an unclear D gene assignment. This specimen consisted of peripheral blood, obtained 28 days after the second AZD1222 dose. The receptor was derived from an adult who received the AZD1222 COVID-19 vaccine. The DNA is TGTGCCAGCAGTTTCTCGGGCGAGCAGTACTTC. This sequence encodes CASSFSGEQYF.